The sequence of this TCR beta chain was determined in a study of blood T cell repertoires in COVID-19. Participants came from some 26 US areas, aged about 18 to 89 years. Researchers sorted participants into cohorts using their self-reported clinical history. In the original processing: Cell counts per sample came from amplifying reference gene primers. Libraries were prepared by immunoSEQ multiplex PCR; TCRdb keeps only in-frame clonotypes and omits some of them. V and J calls and clone size come straight from that table; D and trimming were deduced from the DNA. The sample includes around 250,000 clones, 90% to 95% of them seen just once. The V gene lost 6 bases and the J gene lost 1 base, with 16 bases spanning the gap. The CDR3 loop spans 16 amino acids. Germline V gene sequence: CDR1 ENHRY, CDR2 SYGVKD.

The specimen sequenced was PBMCs or T cells enriched from blood (not recorded which). This TCR was sampled from a human donor in a cohort exposed to, infected with or recovered from COVID-19 (not recorded which). The donor label of this sample is uncertain. The gene calls are TRBV10-3 and TRBJ1-5; the D gene is possibly TRBD1 (6 bases). The CDR3 DNA reads TGTGCCATCAGCGCCACGGGGGGCGAAAGCAATCAGCCCCAGCATTTT. Protein: CAISATGGESNQPQHF.